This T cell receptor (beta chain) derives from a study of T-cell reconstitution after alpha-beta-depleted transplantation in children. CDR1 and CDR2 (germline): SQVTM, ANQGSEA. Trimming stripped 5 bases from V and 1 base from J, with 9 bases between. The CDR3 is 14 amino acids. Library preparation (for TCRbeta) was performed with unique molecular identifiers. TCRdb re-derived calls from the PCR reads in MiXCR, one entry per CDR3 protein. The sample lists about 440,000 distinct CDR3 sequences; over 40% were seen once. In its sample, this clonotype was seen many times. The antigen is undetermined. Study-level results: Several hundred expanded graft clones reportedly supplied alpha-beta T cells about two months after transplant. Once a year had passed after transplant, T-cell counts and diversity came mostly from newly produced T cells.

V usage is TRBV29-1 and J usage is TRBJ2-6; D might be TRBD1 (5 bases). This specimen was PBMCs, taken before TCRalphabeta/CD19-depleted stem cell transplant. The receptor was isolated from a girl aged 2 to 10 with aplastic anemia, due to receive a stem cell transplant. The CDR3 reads CSVMGRSGANVLTF. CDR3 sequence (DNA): TGCAGCGTTATGGGGCGTTCTGGGGCCAACGTCCTGACTTTC.